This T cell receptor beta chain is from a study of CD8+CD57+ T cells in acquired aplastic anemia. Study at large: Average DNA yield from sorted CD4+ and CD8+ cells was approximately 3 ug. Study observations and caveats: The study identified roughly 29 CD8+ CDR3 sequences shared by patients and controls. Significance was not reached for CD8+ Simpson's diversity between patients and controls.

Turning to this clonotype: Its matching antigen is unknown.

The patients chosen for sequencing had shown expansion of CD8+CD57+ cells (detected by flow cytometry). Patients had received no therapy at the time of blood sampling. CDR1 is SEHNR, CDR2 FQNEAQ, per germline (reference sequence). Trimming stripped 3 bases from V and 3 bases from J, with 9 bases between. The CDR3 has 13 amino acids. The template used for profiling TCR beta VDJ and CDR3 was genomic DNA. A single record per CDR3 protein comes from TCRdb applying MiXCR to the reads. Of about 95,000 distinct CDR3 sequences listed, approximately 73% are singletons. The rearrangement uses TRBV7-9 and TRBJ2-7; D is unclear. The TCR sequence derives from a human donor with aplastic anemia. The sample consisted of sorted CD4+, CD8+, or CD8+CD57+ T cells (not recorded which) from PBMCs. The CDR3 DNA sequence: TGTGCCAGCAGCTTTGGGCCGCACTACGAGCAGTACTTC. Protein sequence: CASSFGPHYEQYF.